This T cell receptor (beta chain) appears in the sequencing data of a study of response to subunit inactivated influenza vaccine. TCRdb used MiXCR to reprocess the RT-PCR reads, holding one entry per CDR3 protein. The sample lists 650,000 to 800,000 distinct CDR3 sequences, over 11% occurring once. This clonotype occurred a few times. Looked up from germline, CDR1 is MDHEN and CDR2 is SYDVKM. The CDR3 covers 16 residues. V lost 5 bases and J 0 bases, leaving 14 bases between the germline ends. This sequence joins TRBV28 and TRBJ2-4, with TRBD2 as a possible D gene (6 bases). The starting material was PBMCs from blood, obtained 14 days before vaccination. This clonotype was obtained from a man in his forties or fifties who received an inactivated influenza vaccine. As DNA, the CDR3 is TGTGCCAGCAGTCCTCTCGGAGGGCTAGCCAAAAACATTCAGTACTTC. Protein: CASSPLGGLAKNIQYF.